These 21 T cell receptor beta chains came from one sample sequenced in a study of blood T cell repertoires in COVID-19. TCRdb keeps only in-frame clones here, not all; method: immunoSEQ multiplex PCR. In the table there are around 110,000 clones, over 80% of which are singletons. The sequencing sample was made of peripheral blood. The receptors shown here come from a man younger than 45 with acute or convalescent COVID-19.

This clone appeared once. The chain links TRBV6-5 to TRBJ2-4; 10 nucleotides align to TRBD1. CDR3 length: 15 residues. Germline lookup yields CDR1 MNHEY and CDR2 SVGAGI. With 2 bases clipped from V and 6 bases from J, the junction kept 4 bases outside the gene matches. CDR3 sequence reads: CASSYATGGTNIQYF. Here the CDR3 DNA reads TGTGCCAGCAGTTACGCGACAGGGGGCACAAACATTCAGTACTTC.

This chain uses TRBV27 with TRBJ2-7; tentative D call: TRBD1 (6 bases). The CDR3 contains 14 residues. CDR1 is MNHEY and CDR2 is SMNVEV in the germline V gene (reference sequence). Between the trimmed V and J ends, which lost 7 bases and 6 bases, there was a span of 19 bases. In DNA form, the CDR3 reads TGTGCCAGCAAGGGGGTAGGGGTTAAGGGCGAGCAGTACTTC. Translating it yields CASKGVGVKGEQYF.

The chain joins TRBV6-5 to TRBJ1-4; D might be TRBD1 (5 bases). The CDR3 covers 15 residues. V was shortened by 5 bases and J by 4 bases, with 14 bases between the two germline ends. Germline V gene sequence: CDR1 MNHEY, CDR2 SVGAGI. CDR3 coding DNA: TGTGCCAGCAGTCTCCAGGGTGCGGATAATGAAAAACTGTTTTTT. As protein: CASSLQGADNEKLFF.

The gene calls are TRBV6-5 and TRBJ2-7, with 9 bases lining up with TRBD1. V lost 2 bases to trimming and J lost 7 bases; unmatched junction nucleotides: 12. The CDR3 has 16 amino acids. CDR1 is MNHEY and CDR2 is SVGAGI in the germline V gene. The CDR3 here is CASSYTRTGDRGEQYF. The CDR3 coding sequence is TGTGCCAGCAGTTACACTAGGACAGGGGACCGGGGTGAGCAGTACTTC.

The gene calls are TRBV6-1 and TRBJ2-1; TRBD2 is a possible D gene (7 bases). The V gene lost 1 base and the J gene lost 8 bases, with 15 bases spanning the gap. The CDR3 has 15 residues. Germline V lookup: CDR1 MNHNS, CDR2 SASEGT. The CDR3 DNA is TGTGCCAGCAGTGAAGTGGGGGGGCAGCGGGATGAGCAGTTCTTC. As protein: CASSEVGGQRDEQFF.

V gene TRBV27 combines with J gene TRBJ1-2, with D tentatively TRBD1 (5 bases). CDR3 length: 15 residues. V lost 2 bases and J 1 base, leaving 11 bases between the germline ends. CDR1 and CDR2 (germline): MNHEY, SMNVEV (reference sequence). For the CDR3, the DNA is TGTGCCAGCAGTTTAGGTCGGGGGGTTAACTATGGCTACACCTTC. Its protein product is CASSLGRGVNYGYTF.

CDR3: CASSLAPGQGNEKLFF. CDR3 in DNA: TGCGCCAGCAGCTTGGCCCCGGGACAGGGGAATGAAAAACTGTTTTTT. The J gene is TRBJ1-4, the V gene TRBV5-1, with TRBD1 identical over 10 bases. V trimming: 0 bases; J trimming: 5 bases; junction bases outside the gene matches: 4. The CDR3 runs to 16 residues. From germline, CDR1 is SGHRS and CDR2 YFSETQ.

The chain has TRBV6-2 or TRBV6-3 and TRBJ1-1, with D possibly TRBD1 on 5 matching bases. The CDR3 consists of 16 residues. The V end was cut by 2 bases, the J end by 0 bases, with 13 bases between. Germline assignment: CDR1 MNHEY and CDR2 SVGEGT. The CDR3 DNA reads TGTGCCAGCAGTTACCTGCCCGGCAGGGTGAACACTGAAGCTTTCTTT. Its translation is CASSYLPGRVNTEAFF.

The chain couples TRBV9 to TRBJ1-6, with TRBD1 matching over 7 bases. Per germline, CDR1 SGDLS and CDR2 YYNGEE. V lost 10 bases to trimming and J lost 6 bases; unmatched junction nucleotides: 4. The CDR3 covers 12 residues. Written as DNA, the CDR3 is TGTGCCTCCGGGACAGCTAATTCACCCCTCCACTTT. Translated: CASGTANSPLHF.

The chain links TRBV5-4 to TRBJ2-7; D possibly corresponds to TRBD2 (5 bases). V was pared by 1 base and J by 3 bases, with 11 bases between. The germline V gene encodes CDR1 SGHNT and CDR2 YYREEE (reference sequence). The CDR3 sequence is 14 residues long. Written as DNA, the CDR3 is TGTGCCAGCAGCTTGTCCCGAGGACTCTACGAGCAGTACTTC. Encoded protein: CASSLSRGLYEQYF.

The CDR3 sequence is CASSLERNTGELFF. For the CDR3, the DNA is TGTGCCAGCAGCCTGGAGAGGAACACCGGGGAGCTGTTTTTT. This sequence joins TRBV5-4 and TRBJ2-2, with D unresolved. Deletions cut 4 bases from V and 1 base from J, with 8 bases between. Germline CDR1 and CDR2: SGHNT and YYREEE (reference sequence). CDR3 length equals 14 residues. The full variable domain, rest sourced from reference TRBV5-4 and TRBJ2-2, is ETGVTQSPTHLIKTRGQQVTLRCSSQSGHNTVSWYQQALGQGPQFIFQYYREEENGRGNFPPRFSGLQFPNYSSELNVNALELDDSALYLCASSLERNTGELFFGEGSRLTVL.

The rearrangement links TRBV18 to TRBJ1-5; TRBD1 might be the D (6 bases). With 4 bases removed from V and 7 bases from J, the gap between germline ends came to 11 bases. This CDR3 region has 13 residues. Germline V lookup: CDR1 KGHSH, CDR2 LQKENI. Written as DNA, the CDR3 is TGTGCCAGCTCACAGGGGGAAGGGCAGCCCCAGCATTTT. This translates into CASSQGEGQPQHF. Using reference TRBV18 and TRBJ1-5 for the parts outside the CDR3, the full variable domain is NAGVMQNPRHLVRRRGQEARLRCSPMKGHSHVYWYRQLPEEGLKFMVYLQKENIIDESGMPKERFSAEFPKEGPSILRIQQVVRGDSAAYFCASSQGEGQPQHFGDGTRLSIL.

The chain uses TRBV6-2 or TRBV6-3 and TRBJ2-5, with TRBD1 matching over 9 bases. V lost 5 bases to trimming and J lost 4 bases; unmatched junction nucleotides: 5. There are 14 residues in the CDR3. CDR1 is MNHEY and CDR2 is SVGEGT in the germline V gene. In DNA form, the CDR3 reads TGTGCCAGCAGTCCGGGACAGGGACTAGAGACCCAGTACTTC. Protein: CASSPGQGLETQYF.

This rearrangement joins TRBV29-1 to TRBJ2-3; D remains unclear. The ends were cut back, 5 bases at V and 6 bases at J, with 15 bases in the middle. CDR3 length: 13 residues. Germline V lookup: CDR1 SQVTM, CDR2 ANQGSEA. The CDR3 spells CSVRSGPSDTQYF. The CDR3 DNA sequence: TGCAGCGTTAGGTCAGGTCCATCGGATACGCAGTATTTT.

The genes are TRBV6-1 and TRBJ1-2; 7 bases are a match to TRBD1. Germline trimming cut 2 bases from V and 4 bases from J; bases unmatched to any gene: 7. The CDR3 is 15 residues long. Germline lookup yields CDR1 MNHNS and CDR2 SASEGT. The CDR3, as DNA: TGTGCCAGCAGTGAACGGGACAGATTACGCTATGGCTACACCTTC. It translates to CASSERDRLRYGYTF.

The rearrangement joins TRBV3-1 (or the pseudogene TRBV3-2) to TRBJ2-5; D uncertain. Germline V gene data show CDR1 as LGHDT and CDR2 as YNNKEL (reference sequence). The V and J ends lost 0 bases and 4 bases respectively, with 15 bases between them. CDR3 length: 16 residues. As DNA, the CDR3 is TGTGCCAGCAGCCAAGACGTGACGACGGGTCGAGAGACCCAGTACTTC. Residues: CASSQDVTTGRETQYF.

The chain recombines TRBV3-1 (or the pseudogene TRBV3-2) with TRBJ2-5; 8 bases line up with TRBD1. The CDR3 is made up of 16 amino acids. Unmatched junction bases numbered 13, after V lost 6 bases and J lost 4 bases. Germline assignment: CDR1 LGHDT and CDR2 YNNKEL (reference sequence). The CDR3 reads CASRPLEQGEVETQYF. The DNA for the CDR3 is TGTGCCAGCAGACCCCTCGAACAGGGGGAGGTAGAGACCCAGTACTTC.

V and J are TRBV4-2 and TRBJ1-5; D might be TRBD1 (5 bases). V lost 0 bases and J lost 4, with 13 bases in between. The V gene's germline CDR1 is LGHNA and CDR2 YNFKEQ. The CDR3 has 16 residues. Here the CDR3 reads CASSQERVGGNQPQHF. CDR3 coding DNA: TGTGCCAGCAGCCAAGAACGGGTGGGGGGGAATCAGCCCCAGCATTTT.

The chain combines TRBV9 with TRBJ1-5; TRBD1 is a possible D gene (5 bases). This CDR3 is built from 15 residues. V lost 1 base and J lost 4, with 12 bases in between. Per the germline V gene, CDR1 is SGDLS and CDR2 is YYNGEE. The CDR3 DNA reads TGTGCCAGCAGCGTATGGGGGGAGTATAATCAGCCCCAGCATTTT. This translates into CASSVWGEYNQPQHF.

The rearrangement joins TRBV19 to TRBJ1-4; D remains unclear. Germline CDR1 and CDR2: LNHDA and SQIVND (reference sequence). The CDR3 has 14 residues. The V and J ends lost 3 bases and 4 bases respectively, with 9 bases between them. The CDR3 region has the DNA TGTGCCAGTAGTATTCGGAGGCTTAATGAAAAACTGTTTTTT. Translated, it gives CASSIRRLNEKLFF.

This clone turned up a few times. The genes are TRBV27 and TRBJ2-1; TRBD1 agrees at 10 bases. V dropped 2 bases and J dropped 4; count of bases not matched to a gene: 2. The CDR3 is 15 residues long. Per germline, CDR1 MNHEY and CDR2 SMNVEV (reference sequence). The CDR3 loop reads CASSLGTGVYNEQFF. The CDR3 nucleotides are TGTGCCAGCAGTTTAGGGACAGGGGTTTACAATGAGCAGTTCTTC.